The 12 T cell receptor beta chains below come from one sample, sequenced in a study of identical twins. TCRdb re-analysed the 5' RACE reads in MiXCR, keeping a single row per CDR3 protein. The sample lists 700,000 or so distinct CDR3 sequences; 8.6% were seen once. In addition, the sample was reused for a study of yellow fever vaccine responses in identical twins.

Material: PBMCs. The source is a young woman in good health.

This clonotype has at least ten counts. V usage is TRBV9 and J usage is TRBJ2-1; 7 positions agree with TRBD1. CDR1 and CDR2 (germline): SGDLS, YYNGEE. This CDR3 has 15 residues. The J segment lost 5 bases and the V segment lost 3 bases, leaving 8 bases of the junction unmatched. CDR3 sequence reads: CASSAHRGSNNEQFF. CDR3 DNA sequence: TGTGCCAGCAGCGCACACAGGGGATCTAACAATGAGCAGTTCTTC.

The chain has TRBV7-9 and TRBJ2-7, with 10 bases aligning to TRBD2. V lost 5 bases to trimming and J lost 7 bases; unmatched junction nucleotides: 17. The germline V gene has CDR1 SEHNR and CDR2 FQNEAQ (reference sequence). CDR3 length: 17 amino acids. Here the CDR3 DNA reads TGTGCCAGCAGCCGGCAGGGAGGGCTAGCGGGAGTAGGGGAGCAGTACTTC. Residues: CASSRQGGLAGVGEQYF. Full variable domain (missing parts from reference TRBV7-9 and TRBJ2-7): DTGVSQNPRHKITKRGQNVTFRCDPISEHNRLYWYRQTLGQGPEFLTYFQNEAQLEKSRLLSDRFSAERPKGSFSTLEIQRTEQGDSAMYLCASSRQGGLAGVGEQYFGPGTRLTVT.

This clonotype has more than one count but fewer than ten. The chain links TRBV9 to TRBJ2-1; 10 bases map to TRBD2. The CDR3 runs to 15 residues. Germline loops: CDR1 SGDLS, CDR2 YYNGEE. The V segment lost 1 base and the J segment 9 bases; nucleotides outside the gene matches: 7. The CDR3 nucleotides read TGTGCCAGCAGCGTATTGGGGACTAGCGTAGGTGAGCAGTTCTTC. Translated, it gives CASSVLGTSVGEQFF.

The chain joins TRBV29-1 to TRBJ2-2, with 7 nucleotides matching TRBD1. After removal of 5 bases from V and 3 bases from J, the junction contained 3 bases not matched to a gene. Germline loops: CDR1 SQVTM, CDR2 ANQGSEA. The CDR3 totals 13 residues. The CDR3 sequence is CSVLTGDTGELFF. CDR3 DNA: TGCAGCGTTCTCACAGGGGACACCGGGGAGCTGTTTTTT.

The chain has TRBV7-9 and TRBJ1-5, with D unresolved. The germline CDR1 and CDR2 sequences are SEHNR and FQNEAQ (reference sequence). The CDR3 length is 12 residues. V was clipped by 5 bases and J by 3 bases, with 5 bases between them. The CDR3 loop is CASSPLNQPQHF. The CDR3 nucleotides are TGTGCCAGCAGCCCCCTCAATCAGCCCCAGCATTTT.

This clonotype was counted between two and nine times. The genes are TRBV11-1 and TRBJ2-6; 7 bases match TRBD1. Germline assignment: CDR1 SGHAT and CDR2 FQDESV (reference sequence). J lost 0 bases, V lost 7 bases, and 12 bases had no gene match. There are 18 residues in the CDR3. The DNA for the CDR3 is TGTGCCAGCATCCAAATCCGGGACAGCAGCTCTGGGGCCAACGTCCTGACTTTC. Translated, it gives CASIQIRDSSSGANVLTF.

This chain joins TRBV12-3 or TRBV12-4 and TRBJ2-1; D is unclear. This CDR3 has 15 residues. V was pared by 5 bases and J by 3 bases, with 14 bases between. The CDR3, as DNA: TGTGCCAGCAGTCCCGGACCGCCCAGCTACAATGAGCAGTTCTTC. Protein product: CASSPGPPSYNEQFF.

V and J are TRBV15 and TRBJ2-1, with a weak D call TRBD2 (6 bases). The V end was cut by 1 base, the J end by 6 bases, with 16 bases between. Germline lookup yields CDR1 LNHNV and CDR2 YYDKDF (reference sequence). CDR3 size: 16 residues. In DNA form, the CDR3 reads TGTGCCACCAGCAGAGTGGTATCCAAGCGGGTCAATGAGCAGTTCTTC. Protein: CATSRVVSKRVNEQFF. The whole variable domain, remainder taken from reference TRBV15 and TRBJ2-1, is DAMVIQNPRYQVTQFGKPVTLSCSQTLNHNVMYWYQQKSSQAPKLLFHYYDKDFNNEADTPDNFQSRRPNTSFCFLDIRSPGLGDTAMYLCATSRVVSKRVNEQFFGPGTRLTVL.

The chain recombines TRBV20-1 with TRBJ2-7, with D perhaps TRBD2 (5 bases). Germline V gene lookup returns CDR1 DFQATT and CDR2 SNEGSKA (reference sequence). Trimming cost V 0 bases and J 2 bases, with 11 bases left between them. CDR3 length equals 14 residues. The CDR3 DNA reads TGCAGTGCTAGAGATCAGGCGGGTGCCTACGAGCAGTACTTC. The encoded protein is CSARDQAGAYEQYF.

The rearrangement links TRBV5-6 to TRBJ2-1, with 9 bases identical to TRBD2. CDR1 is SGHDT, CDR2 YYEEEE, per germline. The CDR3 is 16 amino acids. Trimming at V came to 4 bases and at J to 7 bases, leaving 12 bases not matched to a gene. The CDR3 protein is CASSPWGTSLRNEQFF. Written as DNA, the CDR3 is TGTGCCAGCAGCCCATGGGGGACTAGCTTACGGAATGAGCAGTTCTTC.

The CDR3 DNA reads as TGCGCCAGCGAGCTTTGGGCAGGGAGTGGCACCGGGGAGCTGTTTTTT. Protein product: CASELWAGSGTGELFF. The chain carries TRBV5-1 and TRBJ2-2; D may be TRBD1 or TRBD2 (5 bases each). The germline CDR1 and CDR2 sequences are SGHRS and YFSETQ. The CDR3 has 16 amino acids. Trimming pared 7 bases from V and 4 bases from J, leaving 20 bases between.

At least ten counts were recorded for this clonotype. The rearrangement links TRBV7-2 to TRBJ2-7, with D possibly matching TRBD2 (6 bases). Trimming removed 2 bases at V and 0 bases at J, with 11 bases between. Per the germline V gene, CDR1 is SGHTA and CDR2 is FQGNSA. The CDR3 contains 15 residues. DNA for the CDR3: TGTGCCAGCAGCTTATTGCGGGGACCCTCCTACGAGCAGTACTTC. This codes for CASSLLRGPSYEQYF.